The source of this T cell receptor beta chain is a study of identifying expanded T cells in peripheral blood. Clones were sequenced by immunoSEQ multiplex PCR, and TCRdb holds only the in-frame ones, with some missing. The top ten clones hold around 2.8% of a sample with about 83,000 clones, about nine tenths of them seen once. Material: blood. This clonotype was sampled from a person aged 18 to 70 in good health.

CDR3 in amino acids: CASSLFTTQTYEQYF. The CDR3 coding sequence is TGTGCCAGCAGTTTATTCACTACCCAAACCTACGAGCAGTACTTC. This chain uses TRBV28 with TRBJ2-7; D ambiguous. This CDR3 region has 15 residues. Germline V gives CDR1 MDHEN, CDR2 SYDVKM. The V gene lost 1 base and the J gene lost 2 bases, with 12 bases spanning the gap.